This T cell receptor beta chain stems from a study of CD8+ T cells in alopecia areata. Points on this clone: Other DNA sequences in the same sample also yield this CDR3.

This CDR3 contains 14 residues. V was trimmed by 5 bases and J by 1 base, leaving 9 bases between them. Germline V CDR1 and CDR2: GTSNPN, SVGIG (reference sequence). Documented treatment: oral pan-JAK inhibitor, 5-10 mg twice daily. Reverse transcription of extracted RNA yielded cDNA, which provided the sequencing template. Libraries were prepared by immunoSEQ multiplex PCR; TCRdb keeps only in-frame clonotypes and omits some of them. The table has more than 130,000 clones, 65% to 90% seen once. The V gene is TRBV30, the J gene TRBJ2-6; D is perhaps TRBD1 (6 bases). The sequencing here drew on CD8+ T cells sorted from blood, taken at week 4, from a patient treated with tofacitinib. This clonotype was obtained from a human donor with alopecia areata. DNA of the CDR3: TGTGCCTGGGGTACAGGGTCTGGGGCCAACGTCCTGACTTTC. Encoded protein: CAWGTGSGANVLTF.